This T cell receptor (beta chain) was documented in a study of long-term antiretroviral therapy in people with HIV. General study points: ART adherence, viral resistance and therapy changes were not recorded.

A note on this clone: Antigen specificity is unknown.

Germline CDR1 and CDR2: SGHDT and YYEEEE. V lost 3 bases, J lost 6 bases, and 7 bases stayed unmatched. The CDR3 is 14 amino acids. In the United States, treatment was given to all participants with HIV. The immunoSEQ assay was v3.0, run at survey level. Sequencing set out to capture roughly 40,000-55,000 T-cell genomes per sample. TCRdb's copy holds only in-frame clones and misses some; the assay was immunoSEQ multiplex PCR. The sample consists of about 30,000 clones, approximately 86% of them appearing once. Sequencing was performed on unsorted PBMCs, taken about 5 years before starting antiretroviral therapy. The sequence derives from a man in his fifties with HIV. The V gene is TRBV5-6, the J gene TRBJ2-3; 7 bases are a match to TRBD2. CDR3 nucleotide sequence: TGTGCCAGCAGCTCAGCGGGGATCGGGGATACGCAGTATTTT. Translation: CASSSAGIGDTQYF.